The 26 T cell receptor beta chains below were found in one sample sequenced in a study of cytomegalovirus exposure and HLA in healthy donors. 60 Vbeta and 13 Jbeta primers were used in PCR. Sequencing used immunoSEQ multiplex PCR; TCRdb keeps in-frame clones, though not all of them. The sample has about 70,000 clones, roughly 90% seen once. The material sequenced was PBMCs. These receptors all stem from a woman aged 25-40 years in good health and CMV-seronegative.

The CDR3 region is CASSDGRSGSGELFF. CDR3 nucleotides: TGTGCCAGCAGCGACGGACGGAGCGGGTCCGGGGAGCTGTTTTTT. The V gene is TRBV7-9, the J gene TRBJ2-2; maybe TRBD2 (6 bases). The V gene lost 5 bases and the J gene lost 6 bases, with 16 bases spanning the gap. This CDR3 has 15 residues. Germline-derived CDR1 and CDR2 are SEHNR and FQNEAQ (reference sequence).

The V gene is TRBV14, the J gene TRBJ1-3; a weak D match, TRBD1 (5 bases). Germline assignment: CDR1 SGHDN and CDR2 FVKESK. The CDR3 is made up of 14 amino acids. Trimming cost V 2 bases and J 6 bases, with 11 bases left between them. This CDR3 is CASSQLQASNTIYF. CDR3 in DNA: TGTGCCAGCAGCCAATTACAGGCCTCAAACACCATATATTTT. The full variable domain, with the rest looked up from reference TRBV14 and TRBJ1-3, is EAGVTQFPSHSVIEKGQTVTLRCDPISGHDNLYWYRRVMGKEIKFLLHFVKESKQDESGMPNNRFLAERTGGTYSTLKVQPAELEDSGVYFCASSQLQASNTIYFGEGSWLTVV.

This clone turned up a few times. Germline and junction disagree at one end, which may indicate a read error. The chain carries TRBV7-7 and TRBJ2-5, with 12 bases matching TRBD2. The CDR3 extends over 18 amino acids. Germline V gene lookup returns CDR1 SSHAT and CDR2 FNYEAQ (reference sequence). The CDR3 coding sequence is TGTGCTAGCAGCTTAGGACTAGCGGGACCTTCCCACCAAGAGACCCAGTACTTC. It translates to CASSLGLAGPSHQETQYF.

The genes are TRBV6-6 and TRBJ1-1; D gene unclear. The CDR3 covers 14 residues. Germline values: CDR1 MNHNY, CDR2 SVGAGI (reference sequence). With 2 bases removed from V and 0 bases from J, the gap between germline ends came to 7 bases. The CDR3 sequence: CASSYVGLNTEAFF. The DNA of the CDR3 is TGTGCCAGCAGTTACGTGGGCCTGAACACTGAAGCTTTCTTT.

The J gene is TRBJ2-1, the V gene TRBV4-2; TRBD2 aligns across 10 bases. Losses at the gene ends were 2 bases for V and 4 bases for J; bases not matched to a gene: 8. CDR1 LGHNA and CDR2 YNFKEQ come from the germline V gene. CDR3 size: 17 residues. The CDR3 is CASSQHPSGRGYNEQFF. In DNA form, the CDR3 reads TGTGCCAGCAGCCAACACCCAAGCGGGAGGGGTTACAATGAGCAGTTCTTC.

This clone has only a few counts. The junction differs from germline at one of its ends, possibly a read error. The CDR3 loop reads CASSQGEGQGAGELFF. For the CDR3, the DNA is TGTGCCAGCAGCCAAGGTGAGGGCCAAGGAGCCGGGGAGCTGTTTTTT. V usage is TRBV4-1 and J usage is TRBJ2-2, with D possibly matching TRBD2 (5 bases). Germline V CDR1 and CDR2: MGHRA, YSYEKL. There are 16 residues in the CDR3.

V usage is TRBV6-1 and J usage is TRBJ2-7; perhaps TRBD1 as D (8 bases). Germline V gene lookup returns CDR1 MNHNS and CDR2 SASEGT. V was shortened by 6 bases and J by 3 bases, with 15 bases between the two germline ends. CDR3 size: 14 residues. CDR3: CASRKQGGDYEQYF. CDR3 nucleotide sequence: TGTGCCAGCAGGAAACAGGGGGGGGACTACGAGCAGTACTTC.

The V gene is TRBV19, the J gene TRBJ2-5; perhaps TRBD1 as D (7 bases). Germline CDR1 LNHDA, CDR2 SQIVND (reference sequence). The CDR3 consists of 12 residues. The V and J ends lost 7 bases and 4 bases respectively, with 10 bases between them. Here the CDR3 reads CASTQGGETQYF. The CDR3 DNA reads TGTGCCAGTACCCAGGGGGGAGAGACCCAGTACTTC.

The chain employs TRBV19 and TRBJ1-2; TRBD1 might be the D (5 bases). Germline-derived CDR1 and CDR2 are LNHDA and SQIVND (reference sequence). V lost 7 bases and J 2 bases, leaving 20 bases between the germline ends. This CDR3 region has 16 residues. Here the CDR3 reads CASTPGGSGRNYGYTF. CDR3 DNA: TGTGCCAGTACCCCGGGGGGGTCCGGGCGGAACTATGGCTACACCTTC.

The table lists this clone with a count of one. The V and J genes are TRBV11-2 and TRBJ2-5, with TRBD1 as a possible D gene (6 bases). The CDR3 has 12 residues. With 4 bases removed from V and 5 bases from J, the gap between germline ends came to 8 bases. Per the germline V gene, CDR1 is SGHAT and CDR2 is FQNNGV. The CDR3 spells CASSYGGETQYF. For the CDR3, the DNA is TGTGCCAGCAGCTATGGGGGCGAGACCCAGTACTTC.

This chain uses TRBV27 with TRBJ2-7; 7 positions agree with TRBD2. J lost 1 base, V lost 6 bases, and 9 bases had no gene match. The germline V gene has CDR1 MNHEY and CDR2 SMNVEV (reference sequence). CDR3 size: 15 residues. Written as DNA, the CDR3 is TGTGCCAGCAGAACCATAGCGGGCCCTTCCTACGAGCAGTACTTC. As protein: CASRTIAGPSYEQYF.

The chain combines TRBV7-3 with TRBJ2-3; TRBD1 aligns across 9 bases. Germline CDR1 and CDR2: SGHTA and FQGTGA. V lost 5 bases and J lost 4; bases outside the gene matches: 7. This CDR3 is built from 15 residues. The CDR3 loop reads CASSPQGAGADTQYF. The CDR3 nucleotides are TGTGCCAGCAGCCCACAGGGGGCAGGGGCAGATACGCAGTATTTT.

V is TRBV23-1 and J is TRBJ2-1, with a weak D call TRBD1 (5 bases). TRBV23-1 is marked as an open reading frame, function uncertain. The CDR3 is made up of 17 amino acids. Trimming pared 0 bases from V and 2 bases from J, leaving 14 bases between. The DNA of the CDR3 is TGCGCCAGCAGTCAATCATACAGGCCATCCGCCTACAATGAGCAGTTCTTC. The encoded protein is CASSQSYRPSAYNEQFF.

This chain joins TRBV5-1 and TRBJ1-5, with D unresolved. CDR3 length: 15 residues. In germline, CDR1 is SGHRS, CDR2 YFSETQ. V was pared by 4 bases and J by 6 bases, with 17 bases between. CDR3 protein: CASSPGPGGGQPQHF. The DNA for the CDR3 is TGCGCCAGCAGCCCGGGCCCCGGTGGAGGTCAGCCCCAGCATTTT.

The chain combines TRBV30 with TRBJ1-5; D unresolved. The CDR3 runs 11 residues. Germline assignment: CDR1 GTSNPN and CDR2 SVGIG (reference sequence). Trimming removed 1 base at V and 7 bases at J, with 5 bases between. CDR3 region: CAWSAGQPQHF. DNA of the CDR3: TGTGCCTGGAGTGCGGGACAGCCCCAGCATTTT.

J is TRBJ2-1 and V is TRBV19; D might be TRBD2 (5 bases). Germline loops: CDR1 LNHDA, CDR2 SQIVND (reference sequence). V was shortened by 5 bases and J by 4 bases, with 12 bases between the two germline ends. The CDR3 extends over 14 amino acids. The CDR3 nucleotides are TGTGCCAGTAGTGGTCGGGGAAGGTACAATGAGCAGTTCTTC. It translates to CASSGRGRYNEQFF.

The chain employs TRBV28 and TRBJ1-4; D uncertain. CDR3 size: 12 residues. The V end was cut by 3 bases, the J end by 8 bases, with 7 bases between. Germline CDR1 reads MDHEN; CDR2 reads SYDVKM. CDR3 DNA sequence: TGTGCCAGCAGTTTTACTGCAGAAAAACTGTTTTTT. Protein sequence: CASSFTAEKLFF.

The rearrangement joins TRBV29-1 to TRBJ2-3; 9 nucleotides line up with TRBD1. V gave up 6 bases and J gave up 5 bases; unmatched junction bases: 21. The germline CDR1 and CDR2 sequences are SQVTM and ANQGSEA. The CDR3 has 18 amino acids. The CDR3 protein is CSVSYGIGWGQGLDTQYF. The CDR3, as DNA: TGCAGCGTCTCGTACGGGATCGGCTGGGGACAGGGCCTAGATACGCAGTATTTT.

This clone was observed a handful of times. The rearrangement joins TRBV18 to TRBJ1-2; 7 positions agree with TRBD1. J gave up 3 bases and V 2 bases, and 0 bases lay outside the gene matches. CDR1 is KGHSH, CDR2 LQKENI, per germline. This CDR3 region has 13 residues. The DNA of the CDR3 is TGTGCCAGCTCACCAGACAGGGACTATGGCTACACCTTC. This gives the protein CASSPDRDYGYTF.

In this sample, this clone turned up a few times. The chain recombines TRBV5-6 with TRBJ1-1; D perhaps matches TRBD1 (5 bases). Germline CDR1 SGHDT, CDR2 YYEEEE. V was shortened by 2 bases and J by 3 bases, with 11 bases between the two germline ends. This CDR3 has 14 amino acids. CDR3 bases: TGTGCCAGCAGCTTCGGGTCAGGGCACACTGAAGCTTTCTTT. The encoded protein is CASSFGSGHTEAFF.

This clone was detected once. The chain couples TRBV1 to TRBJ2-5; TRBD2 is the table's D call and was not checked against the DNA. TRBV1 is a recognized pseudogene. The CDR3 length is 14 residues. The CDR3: CTSSQDHWQETQYF. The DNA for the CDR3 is TGCACCAGCAGCCAAGACCACTGGCAAGAGACCCAGTACTTC.

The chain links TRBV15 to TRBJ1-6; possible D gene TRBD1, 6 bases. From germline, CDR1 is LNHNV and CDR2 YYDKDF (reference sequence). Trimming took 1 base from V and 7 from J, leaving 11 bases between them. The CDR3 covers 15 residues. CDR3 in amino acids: CATSRADSWNSPLHF. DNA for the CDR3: TGTGCCACCAGCAGAGCGGACAGTTGGAATTCACCCCTCCACTTT.

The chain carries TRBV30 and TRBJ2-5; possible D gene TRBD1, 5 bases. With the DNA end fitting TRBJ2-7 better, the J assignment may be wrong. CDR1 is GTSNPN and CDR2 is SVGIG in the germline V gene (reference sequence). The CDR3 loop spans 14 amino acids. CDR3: CACLELGRSYEQYF. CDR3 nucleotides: TGTGCCTGCCTAGAACTGGGGCGGTCCTACGAGCAGTACTTC.

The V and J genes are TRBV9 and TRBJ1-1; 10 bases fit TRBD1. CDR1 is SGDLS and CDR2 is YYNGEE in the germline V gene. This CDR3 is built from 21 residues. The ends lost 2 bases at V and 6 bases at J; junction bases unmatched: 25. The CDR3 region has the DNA TGTGCCAGCAGCGTGAGCGCCTTTGACAGGGGGCTCACCTCCGGTCGTTCTGAAGCTTTCTTT. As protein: CASSVSAFDRGLTSGRSEAFF.

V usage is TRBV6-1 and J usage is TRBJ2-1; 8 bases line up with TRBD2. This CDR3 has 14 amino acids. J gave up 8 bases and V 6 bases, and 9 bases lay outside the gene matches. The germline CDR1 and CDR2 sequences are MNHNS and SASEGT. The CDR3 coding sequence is TGTGCCAGCAGGGGACTAGAAGAAGTCGATGAGCAGTTCTTC. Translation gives CASRGLEEVDEQFF.

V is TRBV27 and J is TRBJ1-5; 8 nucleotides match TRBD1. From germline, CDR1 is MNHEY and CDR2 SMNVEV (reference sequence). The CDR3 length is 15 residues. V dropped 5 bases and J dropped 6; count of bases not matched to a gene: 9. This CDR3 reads CASSLQGVSGQPQHF. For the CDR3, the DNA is TGTGCCAGCAGTCTACAGGGGGTGTCGGGTCAGCCCCAGCATTTT.